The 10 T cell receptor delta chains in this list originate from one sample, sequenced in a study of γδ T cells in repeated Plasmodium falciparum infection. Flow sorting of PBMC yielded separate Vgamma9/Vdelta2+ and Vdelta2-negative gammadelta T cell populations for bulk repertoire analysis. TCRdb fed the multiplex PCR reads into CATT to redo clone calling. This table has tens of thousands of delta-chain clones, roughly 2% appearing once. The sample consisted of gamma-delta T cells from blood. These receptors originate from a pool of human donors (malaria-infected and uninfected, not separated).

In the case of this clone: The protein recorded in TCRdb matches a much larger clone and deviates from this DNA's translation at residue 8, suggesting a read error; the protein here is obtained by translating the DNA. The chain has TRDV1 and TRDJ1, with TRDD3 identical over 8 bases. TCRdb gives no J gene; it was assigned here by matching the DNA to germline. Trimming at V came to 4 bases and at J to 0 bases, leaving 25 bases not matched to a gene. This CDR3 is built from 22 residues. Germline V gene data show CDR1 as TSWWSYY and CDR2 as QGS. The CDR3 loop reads CALGVPFHRRGWGTRYTDKLIF. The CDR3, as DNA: TGTGCTCTTGGGGTTCCCTTCCACCGTCGGGGCTGGGGGACCCGATACACCGATAAACTCATCTTT.

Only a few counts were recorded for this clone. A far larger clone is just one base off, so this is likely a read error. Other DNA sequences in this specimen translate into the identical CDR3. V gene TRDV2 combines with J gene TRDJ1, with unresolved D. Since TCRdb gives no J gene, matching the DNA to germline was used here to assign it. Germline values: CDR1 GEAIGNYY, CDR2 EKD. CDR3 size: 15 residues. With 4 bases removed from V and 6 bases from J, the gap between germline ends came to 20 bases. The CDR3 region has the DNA TGTGCCTGTGATACTCGGGGTCCCCCAGGGCATAAACTCATCTTT. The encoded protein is CACDTRGPPGHKLIF.

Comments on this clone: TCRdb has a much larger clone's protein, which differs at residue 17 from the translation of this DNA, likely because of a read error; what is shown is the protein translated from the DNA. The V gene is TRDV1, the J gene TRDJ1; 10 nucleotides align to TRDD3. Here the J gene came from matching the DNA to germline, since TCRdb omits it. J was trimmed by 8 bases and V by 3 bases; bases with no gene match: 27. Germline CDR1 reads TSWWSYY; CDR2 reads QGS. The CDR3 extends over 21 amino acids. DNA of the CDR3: TGTGCTCTTGGGGAGTCCGACCCCGCACACTGGGGGATCCTCTGGGGAGAGAAACTCATCTTT. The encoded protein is CALGESDPAHWGILWGEKLIF.

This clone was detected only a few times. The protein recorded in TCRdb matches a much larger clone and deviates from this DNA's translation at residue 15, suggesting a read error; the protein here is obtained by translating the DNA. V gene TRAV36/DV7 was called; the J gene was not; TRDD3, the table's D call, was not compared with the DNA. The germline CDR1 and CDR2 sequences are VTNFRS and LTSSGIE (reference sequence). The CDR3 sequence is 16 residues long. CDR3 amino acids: CAVGIGGYLYTDKLTF. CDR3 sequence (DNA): TGTGCTGTAGGTATTGGGGGATACCTGTACACCGATAAACTCACCTTT.

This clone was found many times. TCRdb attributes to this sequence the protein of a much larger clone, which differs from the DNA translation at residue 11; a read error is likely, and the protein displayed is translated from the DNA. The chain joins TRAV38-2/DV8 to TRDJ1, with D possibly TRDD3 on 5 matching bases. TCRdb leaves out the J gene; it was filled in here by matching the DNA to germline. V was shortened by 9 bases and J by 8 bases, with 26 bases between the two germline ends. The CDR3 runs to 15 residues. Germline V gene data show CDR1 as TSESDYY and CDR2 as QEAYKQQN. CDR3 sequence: CASSRGIRRAEKLIF. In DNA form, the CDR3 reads TGTGCTTCGTCCCGTGGGATCCGGCGGGCTGAGAAACTCATCTTT.

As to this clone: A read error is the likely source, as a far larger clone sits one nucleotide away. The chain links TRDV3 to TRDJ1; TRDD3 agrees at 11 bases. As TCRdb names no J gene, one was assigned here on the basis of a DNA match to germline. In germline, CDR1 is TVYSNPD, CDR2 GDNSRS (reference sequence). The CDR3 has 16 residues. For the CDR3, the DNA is TGTGCCTTTCCGTACTGGGGGATAATTAACACCGACAAACTCATCTTT. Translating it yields CAFPYWGIINTDKLIF. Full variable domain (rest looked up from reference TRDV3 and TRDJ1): CDKVTQSSPDQTVASGSEVVLLCTYDTVYSNPDLFWYRIRPDYSFQFVFYGDNSRSEGADFTQGRFSVKHILTQKAFHLVISPVRTEDSATYYCAFPYWGIINTDKLIFGKGTRVTVEP.

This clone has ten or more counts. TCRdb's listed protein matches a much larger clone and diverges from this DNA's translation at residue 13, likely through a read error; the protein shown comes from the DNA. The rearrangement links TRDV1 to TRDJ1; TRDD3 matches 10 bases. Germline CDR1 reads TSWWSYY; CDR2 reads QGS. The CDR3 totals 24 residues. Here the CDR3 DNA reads TGTGCCCTGGGCAAATTCCTACTTCTCCCCTGGGGGATAAAAATCCCGAGGTACACCGATAAACTCATCTTT. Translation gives CALGKFLLLPWGIKIPRYTDKLIF.

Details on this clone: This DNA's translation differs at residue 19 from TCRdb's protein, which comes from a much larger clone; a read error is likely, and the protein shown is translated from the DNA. In nucleotides, the CDR3 is TGTGCTCTTGGGGAAGACCTGTGTTCTCGGGGATACGCTTTCGGTAAAAAGTACGCCGATAAACTCATCTTT. Protein sequence: CALGEDLCSRGYAFGKKYADKLIF. The chain combines TRDV1 with TRDJ1; 9 bases fit TRDD3. The J gene, missing from TCRdb, was assigned here through DNA to germline matching. This CDR3 comprises 24 residues. CDR1 and CDR2 (germline): TSWWSYY, QGS. The V gene end was trimmed by 2 bases and the J gene end by 3 bases; junction bases not matched to a gene: 31.

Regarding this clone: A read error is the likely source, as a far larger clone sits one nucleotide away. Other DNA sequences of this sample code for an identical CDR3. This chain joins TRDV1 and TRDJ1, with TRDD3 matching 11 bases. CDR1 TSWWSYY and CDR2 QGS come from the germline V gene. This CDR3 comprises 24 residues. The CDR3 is CALGELDASDFPYWGICGTDELIF. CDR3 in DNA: TGTGCTCTTGGGGAACTAGATGCATCTGACTTCCCGTACTGGGGGATATGTGGTACCGATGAACTTATCTTT.

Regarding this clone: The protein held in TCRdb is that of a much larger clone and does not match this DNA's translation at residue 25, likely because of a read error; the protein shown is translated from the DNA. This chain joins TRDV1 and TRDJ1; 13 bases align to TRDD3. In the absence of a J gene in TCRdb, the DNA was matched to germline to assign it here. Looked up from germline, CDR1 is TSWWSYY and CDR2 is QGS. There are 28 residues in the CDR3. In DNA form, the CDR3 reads TGTGCTCTTGGGGAACTAATCCCCCCTGTACCTTCAACCTTAACTGGGGGATACGTCCCCCTGTACACCGATGAACTCATCTTT. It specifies CALGELIPPVPSTLTGGYVPLYTDELIF.